The 20 T cell receptor beta chains below were found in one sample sequenced in a study of blood T cell repertoires in COVID-19. The repertoire was sequenced with immunoSEQ multiplex PCR; TCRdb's copy has only in-frame clones and lacks some. Here the sample spans about 120,000 clones, about 89% being singletons. Sequencing was carried out using peripheral blood. These receptors came from a woman in her 70s with acute or convalescent COVID-19.

The chain carries TRBV9 and TRBJ2-5; D is possibly TRBD1 (5 bases). The germline V gene has CDR1 SGDLS and CDR2 YYNGEE. This CDR3 spans 16 amino acids. The V and J ends lost 0 bases and 5 bases respectively, with 17 bases between them. The chain's CDR3 is CASSVVGSGLWETQYF. CDR3 sequence (DNA): TGTGCCAGCAGCGTAGTTGGCTCAGGGTTATGGGAGACCCAGTACTTC. The full variable domain, rest sourced from reference TRBV9 and TRBJ2-5, is DSGVTQTPKHLITATGQRVTLRCSPRSGDLSVYWYQQSLDQGLQFLIQYYNGEERAKGNILERFSAQQFPDLHSELNLSSLELGDSALYFCASSVVGSGLWETQYFGPGTRLLVL.

J is TRBJ1-1 and V is TRBV9; 8 bases are shared with TRBD1. Germline CDR1 reads SGDLS; CDR2 reads YYNGEE. The CDR3 contains 15 residues. The J segment lost 1 base and the V segment lost 4 bases, leaving 6 bases of the junction unmatched. The CDR3 DNA sequence: TGTGCCAGCAGCCCATGGACAGGGACGAACACTGAAGCTTTCTTT. Protein product: CASSPWTGTNTEAFF.

The genes are TRBV28 and TRBJ2-3; TRBD2 aligns across 9 bases. The V gene's germline CDR1 is MDHEN and CDR2 SYDVKM. J lost 0 bases, V lost 5 bases, and 12 bases had no gene match. The length of the CDR3 is 18 residues. Written as DNA, the CDR3 is TGTGCCAGCAGTAGTGCCGCCGCGGGGGGGCTTAGCACAGATACGCAGTATTTT. This codes for CASSSAAAGGLSTDTQYF.

The CDR3 loop is CASSYRGEGYGYTF. The DNA of the CDR3 is TGTGCCAGCAGCTACAGGGGGGAAGGCTATGGCTACACCTTC. This rearrangement joins TRBV3-1 (or the pseudogene TRBV3-2) to TRBJ1-2; TRBD1 matches 8 bases. Germline V gene sequence: CDR1 LGHDT, CDR2 YNNKEL (reference sequence). J gave up 4 bases and V 5 bases, and 6 bases lay outside the gene matches. The CDR3 extends over 14 amino acids.

The chain is built from TRBV7-9 and TRBJ2-7; TRBD1 matches at 10 bases. V was clipped by 5 bases and J by 4 bases; unmatched bases: 5. Looked up from germline, CDR1 is SEHNR and CDR2 is FQNEAQ (reference sequence). This CDR3 contains 14 residues. CDR3 in amino acids: CASSLQGQGYEQYF. As DNA, the CDR3 is TGTGCCAGCAGCCTACAGGGACAGGGGTACGAGCAGTACTTC.

The gene calls are TRBV19 and TRBJ2-4; 10 bases agree with TRBD2. V was pared by 4 bases and J by 2 bases, with 14 bases of the junction left unmatched. The germline CDR1 and CDR2 sequences are LNHDA and SQIVND (reference sequence). CDR3 length: 19 residues. The CDR3 DNA is TGTGCCAGTAGTAGTTTCTTCGAGCGGGGGGGCCAGACCAAAAACATTCAGTACTTC. It specifies CASSSFFERGGQTKNIQYF.

The chain is built from TRBV30 and TRBJ1-1; D gene unclear. This CDR3 is 12 amino acids long. CDR1 and CDR2 from the germline V gene are GTSNPN and SVGIG (reference sequence). V gave up 1 base and J gave up 5 bases, with 8 bases separating them. CDR3 coding DNA: TGTGCCTGGAGTGGGCAGTGGACTGAAGCTTTCTTT. Residues: CAWSGQWTEAFF. The full variable domain, its missing parts supplied by reference TRBV30 and TRBJ1-1, is SQTIHQWPATLVQPVGSPLSLECTVEGTSNPNLYWYRQAAGRGLQLLFYSVGIGQISSEVPQNLSASRPQDRQFILSSKKLLLSDSGFYLCAWSGQWTEAFFGQGTRLTVV.

The rearrangement links TRBV6-5 to TRBJ1-4, with D perhaps matching TRBD1 (6 bases). The CDR3 sequence is 15 residues long. From germline, CDR1 is MNHEY and CDR2 SVGAGI. V lost 6 bases, J lost 0 bases, and 11 bases lay in between. The chain's CDR3 is CASREGGATNEKLFF. CDR3 DNA: TGTGCCAGCAGGGAGGGGGGGGCAACTAATGAAAAACTGTTTTTT.

The chain recombines TRBV6-2 or TRBV6-3 with TRBJ2-4, with a weak D call TRBD1 (6 bases). The V gene's germline CDR1 is MNHEY and CDR2 SVGEGT. The CDR3 has 12 amino acids. V lost 2 bases and J 7 bases, leaving 6 bases between the germline ends. In nucleotides, the CDR3 is TGTGCCAGCAGTTACACAGGGAACATTCAGTACTTC. Translating it yields CASSYTGNIQYF.

The V and J genes are TRBV19 and TRBJ1-1; 7 nucleotides match TRBD1. Germline V gene lookup returns CDR1 LNHDA and CDR2 SQIVND (reference sequence). J gave up 0 bases and V 1 base, and 5 bases lay outside the gene matches. The CDR3 is 16 amino acids. CDR3 nucleotide sequence: TGTGCCAGTAGTATAGTAGGGACAGCCTTGAACACTGAAGCTTTCTTT. Amino acids: CASSIVGTALNTEAFF.

The gene calls are TRBV4-1 and TRBJ2-3; 11 bases fit TRBD2. CDR1 is MGHRA and CDR2 is YSYEKL in the germline V gene. CDR3 length: 16 residues. The ends lost 4 bases at V and 5 bases at J; junction bases unmatched: 8. The CDR3 region has the DNA TGCGCCAGCAGCCCCAATAGCGGGGGGGCCGTAGATACGCAGTATTTT. The encoded protein is CASSPNSGGAVDTQYF.

The chain links TRBV4-2 to TRBJ1-6; D is undetermined. Germline V gives CDR1 LGHNA, CDR2 YNFKEQ. The CDR3 covers 15 residues. The V and J ends lost 8 bases and 2 bases respectively, with 13 bases between them. This chain's CDR3 is CASRGEGTYNSPLHF. CDR3 DNA sequence: TGTGCCAGCCGGGGTGAAGGGACCTATAATTCACCCCTCCACTTT.

This clone was observed a few times. The chain combines TRBV9 with TRBJ2-2; unclear D gene. CDR1 and CDR2 (germline): SGDLS, YYNGEE. V was pared by 4 bases and J by 5 bases, with 9 bases between. CDR3 length: 13 residues. CDR3 region: CASSPSGTGELFF. The CDR3 coding sequence is TGTGCCAGCAGCCCCTCCGGGACCGGGGAGCTGTTTTTT.

V gene TRBV5-4 combines with J gene TRBJ2-3, with unresolved D. Germline assignment: CDR1 SGHNT and CDR2 YYREEE (reference sequence). This CDR3 has 13 residues. V was trimmed by 4 bases and J by 3 bases, leaving 9 bases between them. The CDR3 loop is CASSQNPTDTQYF. The CDR3 nucleotides are TGTGCCAGCAGCCAGAATCCAACAGATACGCAGTATTTT.

The chain employs TRBV29-1 and TRBJ2-3, with TRBD2 matching over 9 bases. Germline values: CDR1 SQVTM, CDR2 ANQGSEA. The V segment lost 7 bases and the J segment 2 bases; nucleotides outside the gene matches: 13. The CDR3 totals 16 residues. CDR3 region: CSAPPTTSGLTDTQYF. For the CDR3, the DNA is TGCAGCGCTCCTCCTACTACTAGCGGGCTCACAGATACGCAGTATTTT.

This chain joins TRBV4-2 and TRBJ2-7; D might be TRBD2 (5 bases). The CDR3 totals 12 residues. V was shortened by 5 bases and J by 0 bases, with 5 bases between the two germline ends. The germline CDR1 and CDR2 sequences are LGHNA and YNFKEQ. This CDR3 reads CASSGSSYEQYF. The CDR3 nucleotides are TGTGCCAGCAGCGGGAGCTCCTACGAGCAGTACTTC.

The chain carries TRBV5-1 and TRBJ1-4, with TRBD1 as a possible D gene (5 bases). The CDR3 runs 14 residues. V lost 5 bases and J lost 8, with 16 bases in between. Per germline, CDR1 SGHRS and CDR2 YFSETQ. The DNA of the CDR3 is TGCGCCAGCAGACCAGGGAGGGGAGGAGAAAAACTGTTTTTT. Amino acids: CASRPGRGGEKLFF.

V is TRBV7-3 and J is TRBJ2-7, with 8 bases that match TRBD1. This CDR3 is 13 amino acids long. Germline-derived CDR1 and CDR2 are SGHTA and FQGTGA. V gave up 5 bases and J gave up 7 bases; unmatched junction bases: 7. CDR3 protein: CASSPDRGGEQYF. CDR3 bases: TGTGCCAGCAGCCCAGACAGGGGTGGGGAGCAGTACTTC.

CDR3 nucleotide sequence: TGTGCCACAAGACAGGGGGCAGGGACTGAAGCTTTCTTT. Translated: CATRQGAGTEAFF. The rearrangement joins TRBV24-1 to TRBJ1-1, with TRBD1 matching over 10 bases. There are 13 residues in the CDR3. V lost 10 bases and J lost 5; bases outside the gene matches: 6. The germline V gene has CDR1 KGHDR and CDR2 SFDVKD.

The chain links TRBV19 to TRBJ1-3; a possible D gene is TRBD1 (5 bases). Germline assignment: CDR1 LNHDA and CDR2 SQIVND (reference sequence). The V end was cut by 3 bases, the J end by 2 bases, with 14 bases between. This CDR3 comprises 16 residues. The CDR3 protein is CASSMWAPGTGNTIYF. The CDR3 region has the DNA TGTGCCAGTAGTATGTGGGCCCCAGGGACTGGAAACACCATATATTTT.